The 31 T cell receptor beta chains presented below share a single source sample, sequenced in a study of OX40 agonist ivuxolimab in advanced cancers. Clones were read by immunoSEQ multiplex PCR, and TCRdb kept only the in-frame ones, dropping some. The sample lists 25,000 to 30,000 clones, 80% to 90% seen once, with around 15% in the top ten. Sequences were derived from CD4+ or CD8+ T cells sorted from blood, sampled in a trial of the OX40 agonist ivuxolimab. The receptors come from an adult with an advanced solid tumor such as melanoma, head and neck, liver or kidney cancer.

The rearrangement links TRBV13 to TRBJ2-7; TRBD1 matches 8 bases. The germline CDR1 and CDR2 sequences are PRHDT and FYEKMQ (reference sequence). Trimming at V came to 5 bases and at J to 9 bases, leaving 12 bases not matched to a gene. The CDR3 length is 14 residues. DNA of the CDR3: TGTGCCAGCAGCCCCGGGACAGGTCTGTTGGGGCAGTACTTC. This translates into CASSPGTGLLGQYF.

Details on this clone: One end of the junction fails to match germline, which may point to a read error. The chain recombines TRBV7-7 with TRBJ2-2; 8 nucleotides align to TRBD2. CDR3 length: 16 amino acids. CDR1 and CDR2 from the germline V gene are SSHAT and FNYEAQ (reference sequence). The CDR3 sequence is CASSLRTSGNTGELFF. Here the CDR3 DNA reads TGTGCTAGCAGCTTACGAACTAGCGGGAACACCGGGGAGCTGTTTTTT.

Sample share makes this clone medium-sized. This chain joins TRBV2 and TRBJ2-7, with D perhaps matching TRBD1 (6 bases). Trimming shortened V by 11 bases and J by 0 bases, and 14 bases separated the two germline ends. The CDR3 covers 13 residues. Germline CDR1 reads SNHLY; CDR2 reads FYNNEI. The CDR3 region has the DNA TGTGCCGGATTTGGGACACCCTCCTACGAGCAGTACTTC. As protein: CAGFGTPSYEQYF. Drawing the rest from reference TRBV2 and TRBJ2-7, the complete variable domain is EPEVTQTPSHQVTQMGQEVILRCVPISNHLYFYWYRQILGQKVEFLVSFYNNEISEKSEIFDDQFSVERPDGSNFTLKIRSTKLEDSAMYFCAGFGTPSYEQYFGPGTRLTVT.

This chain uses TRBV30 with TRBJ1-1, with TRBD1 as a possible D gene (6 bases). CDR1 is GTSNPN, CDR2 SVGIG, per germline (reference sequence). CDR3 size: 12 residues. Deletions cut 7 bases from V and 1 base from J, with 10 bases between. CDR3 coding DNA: TGTGCCTTGACACAGGGGAACACTGAAGCTTTCTTT. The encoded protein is CALTQGNTEAFF. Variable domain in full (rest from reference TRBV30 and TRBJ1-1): SQTIHQWPATLVQPVGSPLSLECTVEGTSNPNLYWYRQAAGRGLQLLFYSVGIGQISSEVPQNLSASRPQDRQFILSSKKLLLSDSGFYLCALTQGNTEAFFGQGTRLTVV.

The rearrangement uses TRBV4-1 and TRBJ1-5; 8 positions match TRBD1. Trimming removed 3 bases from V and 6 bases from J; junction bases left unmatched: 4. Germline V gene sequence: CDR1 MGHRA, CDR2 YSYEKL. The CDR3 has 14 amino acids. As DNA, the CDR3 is TGCGCCAGCAGCCACGGACAGGGAACTCAGCCCCAGCATTTT. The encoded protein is CASSHGQGTQPQHF.

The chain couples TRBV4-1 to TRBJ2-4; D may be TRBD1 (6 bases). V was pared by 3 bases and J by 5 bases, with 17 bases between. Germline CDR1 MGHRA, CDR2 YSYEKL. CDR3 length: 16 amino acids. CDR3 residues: CASSHPQGHQENIQYF. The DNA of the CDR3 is TGCGCCAGCAGCCACCCACAGGGTCACCAAGAAAACATTCAGTACTTC.

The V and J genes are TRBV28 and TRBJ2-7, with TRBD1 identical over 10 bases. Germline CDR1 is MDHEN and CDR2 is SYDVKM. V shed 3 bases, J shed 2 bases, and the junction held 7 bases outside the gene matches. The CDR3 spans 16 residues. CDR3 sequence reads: CASSFRRQGAPYEQYF. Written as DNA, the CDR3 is TGTGCCAGCAGTTTCCGACGACAGGGGGCTCCCTACGAGCAGTACTTC.

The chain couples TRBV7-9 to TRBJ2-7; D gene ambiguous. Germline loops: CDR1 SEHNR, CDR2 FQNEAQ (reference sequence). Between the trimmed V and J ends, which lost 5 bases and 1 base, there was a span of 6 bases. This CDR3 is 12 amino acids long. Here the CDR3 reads CASSPTSYEQYF. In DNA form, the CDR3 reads TGTGCCAGCAGCCCCACTTCCTACGAGCAGTACTTC.

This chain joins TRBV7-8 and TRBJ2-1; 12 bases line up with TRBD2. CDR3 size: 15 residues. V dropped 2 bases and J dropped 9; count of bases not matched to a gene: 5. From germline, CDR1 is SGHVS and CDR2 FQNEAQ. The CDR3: CASSLLAGGPREQFF. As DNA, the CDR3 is TGTGCCAGCAGCTTACTAGCGGGAGGGCCCCGTGAGCAGTTCTTC.

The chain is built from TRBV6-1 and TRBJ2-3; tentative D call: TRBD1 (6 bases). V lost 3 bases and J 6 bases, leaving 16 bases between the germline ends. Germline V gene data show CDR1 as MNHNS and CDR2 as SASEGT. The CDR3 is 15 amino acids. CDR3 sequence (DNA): TGTGCCAGCAGTGACTGGACAGCGGTCGGGGATACGCAGTATTTT. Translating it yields CASSDWTAVGDTQYF.

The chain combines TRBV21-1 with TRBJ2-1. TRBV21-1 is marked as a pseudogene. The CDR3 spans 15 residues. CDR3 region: CASIEGDPLGNEQFF. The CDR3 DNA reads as TGTGCCAGCATCGAAGGGGACCCCCTGGGGAATGAGCAGTTCTTC.

Here the CDR3 reads CASSPPLAGVENEQYF. DNA for the CDR3: TGTGCCAGCAGCCCCCCACTAGCGGGAGTGGAGAACGAGCAGTACTTC. The rearrangement uses TRBV7-9 and TRBJ2-7, with TRBD2 matching 11 bases. V trimming: 5 bases; J trimming: 5 bases; junction bases outside the gene matches: 11. CDR3 length: 16 amino acids. In germline, CDR1 is SEHNR, CDR2 FQNEAQ (reference sequence).

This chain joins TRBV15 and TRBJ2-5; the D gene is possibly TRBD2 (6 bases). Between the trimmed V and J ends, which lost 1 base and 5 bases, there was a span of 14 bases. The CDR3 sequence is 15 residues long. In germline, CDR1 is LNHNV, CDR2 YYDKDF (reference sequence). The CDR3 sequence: CATSRGGLVAETQYF. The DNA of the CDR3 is TGTGCCACCAGCAGAGGGGGACTGGTCGCGGAGACCCAGTACTTC. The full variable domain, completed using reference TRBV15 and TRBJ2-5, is DAMVIQNPRYQVTQFGKPVTLSCSQTLNHNVMYWYQQKSSQAPKLLFHYYDKDFNNEADTPDNFQSRRPNTSFCFLDIRSPGLGDTAMYLCATSRGGLVAETQYFGPGTRLLVL.

The CDR3 DNA sequence: TGTGCCAGCAGCTTACCCCGGGCCCTGGGGGGGGAGACCCAGTACTTC. This gives the protein CASSLPRALGGETQYF. The chain couples TRBV7-9 to TRBJ2-5, with 7 positions matching TRBD2. The germline V gene has CDR1 SEHNR and CDR2 FQNEAQ (reference sequence). CDR3 length equals 16 residues. The trim removed 2 bases at V and 5 bases at J, leaving 11 bases unmatched.

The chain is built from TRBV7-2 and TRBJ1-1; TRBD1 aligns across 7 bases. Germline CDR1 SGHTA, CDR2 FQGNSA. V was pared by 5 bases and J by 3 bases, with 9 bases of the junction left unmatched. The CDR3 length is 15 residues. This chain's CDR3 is CASSPDRLGHTEAFF. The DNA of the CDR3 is TGTGCCAGCAGCCCGGACAGGCTGGGGCACACTGAAGCTTTCTTT.

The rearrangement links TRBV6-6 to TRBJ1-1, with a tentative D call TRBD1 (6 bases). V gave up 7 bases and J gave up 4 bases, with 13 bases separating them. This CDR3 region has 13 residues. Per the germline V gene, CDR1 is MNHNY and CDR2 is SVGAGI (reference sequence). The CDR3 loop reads CASNRRGVTEAFF. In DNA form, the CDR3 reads TGTGCCAGCAATCGCAGGGGCGTCACTGAAGCTTTCTTT.

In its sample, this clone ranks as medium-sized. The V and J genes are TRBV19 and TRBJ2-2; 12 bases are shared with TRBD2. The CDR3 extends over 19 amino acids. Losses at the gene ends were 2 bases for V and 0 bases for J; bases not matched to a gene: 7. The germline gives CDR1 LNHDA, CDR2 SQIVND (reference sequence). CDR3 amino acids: CASSIRLAGDSANTGELFF. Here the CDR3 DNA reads TGTGCCAGTAGTATACGACTAGCGGGAGATTCCGCGAACACCGGGGAGCTGTTTTTT.

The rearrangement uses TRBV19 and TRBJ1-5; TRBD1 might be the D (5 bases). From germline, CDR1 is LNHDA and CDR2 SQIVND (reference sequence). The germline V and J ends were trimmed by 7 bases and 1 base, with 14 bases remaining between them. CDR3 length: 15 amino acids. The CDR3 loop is CASMGGVPSNQPQHF. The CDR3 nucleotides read TGTGCCAGTATGGGGGGAGTTCCAAGCAATCAGCCCCAGCATTTT.

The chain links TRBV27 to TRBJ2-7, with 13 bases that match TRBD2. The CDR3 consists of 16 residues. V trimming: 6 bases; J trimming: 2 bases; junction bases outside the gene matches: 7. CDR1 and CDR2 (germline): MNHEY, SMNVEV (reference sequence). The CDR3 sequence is CASRARTSGSPYEQYF. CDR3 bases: TGTGCCAGCAGAGCCCGGACTAGCGGGAGCCCCTACGAGCAGTACTTC.

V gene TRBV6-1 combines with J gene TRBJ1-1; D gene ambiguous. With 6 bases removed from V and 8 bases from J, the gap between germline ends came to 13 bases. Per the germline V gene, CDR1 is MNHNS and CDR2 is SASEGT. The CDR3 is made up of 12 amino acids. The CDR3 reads CASSLAGREAFF. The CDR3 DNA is TGTGCCAGCAGCTTGGCGGGCCGGGAAGCTTTCTTT.

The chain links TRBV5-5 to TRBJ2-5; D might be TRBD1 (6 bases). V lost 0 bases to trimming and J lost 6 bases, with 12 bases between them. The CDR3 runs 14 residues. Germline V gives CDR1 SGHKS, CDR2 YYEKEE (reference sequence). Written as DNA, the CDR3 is TGTGCCAGCAGCTTGGTTGGGGGCGGGCAGACCCAGTACTTC. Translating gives CASSLVGGGQTQYF.

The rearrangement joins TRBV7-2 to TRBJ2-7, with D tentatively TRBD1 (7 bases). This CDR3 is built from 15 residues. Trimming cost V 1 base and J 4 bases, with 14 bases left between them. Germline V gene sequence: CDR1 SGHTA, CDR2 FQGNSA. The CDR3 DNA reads TGTGCCAGCAGCTTAGGGAGACAGGGAGGTTACGAGCAGTACTTC. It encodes CASSLGRQGGYEQYF.

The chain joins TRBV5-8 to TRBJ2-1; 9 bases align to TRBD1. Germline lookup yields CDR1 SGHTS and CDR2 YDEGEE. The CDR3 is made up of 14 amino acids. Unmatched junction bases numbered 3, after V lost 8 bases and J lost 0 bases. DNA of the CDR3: TGTGCCAGAACAGGGGGCTTCTCCTACAATGAGCAGTTCTTC. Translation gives CARTGGFSYNEQFF.

This chain's CDR3 is CASSHRVSEQYF. CDR3 bases: TGTGCCAGCAGCCACAGGGTATCCGAGCAGTACTTC. The genes are TRBV7-9 and TRBJ2-7; D perhaps matches TRBD1 (6 bases). The CDR3 length is 12 residues. The germline gives CDR1 SEHNR, CDR2 FQNEAQ (reference sequence). Trimming shortened V by 5 bases and J by 6 bases, and 11 bases separated the two germline ends.

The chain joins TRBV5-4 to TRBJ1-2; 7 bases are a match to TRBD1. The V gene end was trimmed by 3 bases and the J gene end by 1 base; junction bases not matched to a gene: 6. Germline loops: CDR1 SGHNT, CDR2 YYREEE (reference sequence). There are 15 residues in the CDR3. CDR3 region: CASSSPGQYNYGYTF. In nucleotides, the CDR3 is TGTGCCAGCAGCTCGCCGGGACAGTATAACTATGGCTACACCTTC.

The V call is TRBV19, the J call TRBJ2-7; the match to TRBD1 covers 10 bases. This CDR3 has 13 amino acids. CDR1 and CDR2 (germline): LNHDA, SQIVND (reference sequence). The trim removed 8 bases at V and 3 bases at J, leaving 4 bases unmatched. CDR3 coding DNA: TGTGCCAGTGCCTGGACAGGGGGCTACGAGCAGTACTTC. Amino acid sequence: CASAWTGGYEQYF.

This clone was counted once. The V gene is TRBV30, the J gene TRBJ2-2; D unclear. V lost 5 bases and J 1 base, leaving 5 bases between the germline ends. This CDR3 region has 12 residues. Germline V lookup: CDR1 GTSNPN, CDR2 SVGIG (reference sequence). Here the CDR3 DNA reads TGTGCCTGGGGGGAGAACACCGGGGAGCTGTTTTTT. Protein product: CAWGENTGELFF.

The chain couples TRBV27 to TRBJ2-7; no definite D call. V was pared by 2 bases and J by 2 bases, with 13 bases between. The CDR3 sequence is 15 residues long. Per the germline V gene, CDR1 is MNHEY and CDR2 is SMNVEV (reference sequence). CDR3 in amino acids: CASSLVVGPPYEQYF. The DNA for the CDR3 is TGTGCCAGCAGTTTAGTGGTGGGTCCACCCTACGAGCAGTACTTC.

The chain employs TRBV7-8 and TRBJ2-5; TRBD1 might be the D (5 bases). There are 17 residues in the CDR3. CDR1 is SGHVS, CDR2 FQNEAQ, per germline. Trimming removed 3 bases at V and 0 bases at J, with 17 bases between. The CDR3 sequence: CASSFDRAGWDQETQYF. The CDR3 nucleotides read TGTGCCAGCAGCTTTGATCGGGCAGGGTGGGACCAAGAGACCCAGTACTTC.

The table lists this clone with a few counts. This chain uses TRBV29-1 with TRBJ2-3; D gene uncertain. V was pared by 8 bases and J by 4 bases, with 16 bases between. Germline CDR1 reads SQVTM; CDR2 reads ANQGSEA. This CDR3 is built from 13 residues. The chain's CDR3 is CSSSGRGPDTQYF. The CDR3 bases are TGCAGCTCCTCCGGCCGTGGCCCAGATACGCAGTATTTT.

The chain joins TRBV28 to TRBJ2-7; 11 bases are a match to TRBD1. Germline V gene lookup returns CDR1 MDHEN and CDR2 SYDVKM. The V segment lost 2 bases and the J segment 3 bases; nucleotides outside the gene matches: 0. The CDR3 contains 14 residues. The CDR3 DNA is TGTGCCAGCAGTTTAGGGACAGGGGGCTACGAGCAGTACTTC. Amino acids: CASSLGTGGYEQYF.